A single TCR beta chain is shown here with its context. This clonotype was detected ten times or more. What antigen it recognizes has not been identified. No quality values exist for individual bases; no much larger clone is one base distant. The entry originates in a study of early T cells in non-severe SARS-CoV-2 infection (dated by TCRdb to 2020 to 2023). For context, the study as a whole: TCR sequencing used bulk RNA from unsorted whole blood, so alpha and beta chains could not be paired. General conclusions and limits of the study: VDJdb matching was skewed toward anti-spike CD8 responses and likely underestimated virus-specific expansions, missing private and CD4 specificities.

Library preparation used 5' RACE. These reads were obtained on a NextSeq 500. Unique molecular identifiers were attached to individual cDNA molecules in the TCR library protocol so that sequencing error and PCR bias could be corrected. Sequencing covered both TCR alpha and beta chains, and within each sample the abundances of alpha and beta sequences were tightly co-correlated. The paper's processing steps were these. Decombinator V4 was used to annotate TCR sequences for V gene, J gene and CDR3. Expanded TCRs were defined as changing significantly between any two time points under a Poisson model with p below 0.0001. Abundances of TCRs were expressed as counts per million after normalisation to the total number of TCRs sequenced in each sample. TRAV1-2 paired with TRAJ12, TRAJ20 or TRAJ33 defined MAIT TCRs, while TRAV10 paired with TRAJ18 defined iNKT TCRs. VDJdb, accessed on 1 November 2021, was searched for TCRs annotated for CMV, EBV and SARS-CoV-2, and TCRs annotated for more than one antigen were excluded. Using fastp at Q25 and MiXCR, TCRdb reprocessed the public reads and kept productive beta chains. Entries are consolidated by CDR3 protein sequence, retaining the most common genes and DNA. TCRdb, not the authors, supplied the V and J calls. The sample yields 95,000 to 110,000 distinct CDR3 sequences; 11% were counted once. Roughly 7.1% of the sample belongs to the ten largest clones.

V and J lose 0 bases and 6 bases, and a span of 9 bases separates them. Looking up the germline V gene yields CDR1 MRHNA and CDR2 SNTAGT. The CDR3 runs 14 residues from the cysteine to the phenylalanine. The entry retains the CDR3 DNA only, 42 bases that are in frame from base 1. This was a case-control study nested in a cohort of healthcare workers in London, UK, who had nasopharyngeal swab PCR tests and blood samples taken every week. Healthcare workers were enrolled in the week of the UK lockdown, from 23 to 31 March 2020, and were followed every week for up to 16 weeks. Sequenced sample: whole blood. The rearranged segments are TRBV6-4 and TRBJ2-1, with TRBD2 perhaps the D gene, on 6 matching bases. The receptor was derived from an adult who was a healthcare worker with PCR-confirmed SARS-CoV-2 infection or an uninfected control (not recorded which). The CDR3 here reads CASSDSPGVNEQFF. The nucleotide sequence reads as follows: TGTGCCAGCAGTGACTCTCCGGGAGTCAATGAGCAGTTCTTC.